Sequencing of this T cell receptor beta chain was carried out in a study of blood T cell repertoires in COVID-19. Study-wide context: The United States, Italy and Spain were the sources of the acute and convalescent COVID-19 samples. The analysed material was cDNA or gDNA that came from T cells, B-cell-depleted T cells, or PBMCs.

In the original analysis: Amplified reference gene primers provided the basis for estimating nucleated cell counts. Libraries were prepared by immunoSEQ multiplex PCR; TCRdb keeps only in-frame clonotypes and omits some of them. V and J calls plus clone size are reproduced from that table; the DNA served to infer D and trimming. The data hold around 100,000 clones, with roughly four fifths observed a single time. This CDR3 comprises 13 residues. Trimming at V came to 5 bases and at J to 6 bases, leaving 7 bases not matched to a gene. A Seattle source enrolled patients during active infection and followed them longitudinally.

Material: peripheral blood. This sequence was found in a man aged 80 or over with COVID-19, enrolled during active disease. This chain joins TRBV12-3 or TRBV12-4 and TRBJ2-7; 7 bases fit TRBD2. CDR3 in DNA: TGTGCCAGCAGTCTGTCAGCGGGATCCGAGCAGTACTTC. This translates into CASSLSAGSEQYF.